This T cell receptor beta chain derives from a study of CD8 T cells in ankylosing spondylitis. Study-level findings and limits: According to the report, clones linked to the disease were significantly enriched in matched synovial fluid samples taken from ankylosing spondylitis patients. Disease-linked clones bore a CD8+ phenotype, appearing relatively rarely in peripheral blood. Made up of eight highly homologous variants, a TCR beta motif appeared characteristic of ankylosing spondylitis blood. Some motif variants had been reported before (in reactive arthritis synovial fluid and blood).

This clonotype was picked up many times. The antigen remains undetermined. Quantitative 5'-RACE with molecular barcodes generated TCR beta libraries. TCRdb re-called the 5' RACE reads through MiXCR, storing one row per CDR3 protein. The sample holds some 240,000 distinct CDR3 sequences, 5.5% to 7.5% seen once. This CDR3 spans 14 amino acids. The ends were cut back, 1 base at V and 13 bases at J, with 18 bases in the middle. Germline V CDR1 and CDR2: SGHDT, YYEEEE. The sequenced material came from blood, either unsorted or a sorted T cell fraction (not recorded which). The gene calls are TRBV5-6 and TRBJ2-4; maybe TRBD1 (6 bases). The TCR originated in a male donor with ankylosing spondylitis. The CDR3 region is CASSLKGDIPQQYF. DNA of the CDR3: TGTGCCAGCAGCTTGAAAGGGGACATCCCACAGCAGTACTTC. Full variable domain (rest looked up from reference TRBV5-6 and TRBJ2-4): DAGVTQSPTHLIKTRGQQVTLRCSPKSGHDTVSWYQQALGQGPQFIFQYYEEEERQRGNFPDRFSGHQFPNYSSELNVNALLLGDSALYLCASSLKGDIPQQYFGAGTRLSVL.